Below, 27 T cell receptor beta chains from the same sample are listed, as sequenced in a study of beta chain features in type 1 diabetes. General study findings and limits: Type 1 diabetes patients had moderately but significantly shorter TCRB CDR3s in all four CD4+ subsets.

These receptors have no known antigen. Of the isolated RNA, all was reverse transcribed, and so the sequenced material was expressed TCRB transcripts. Generated by immunoSEQ multiplex PCR, the TCRdb table keeps only in-frame clones and is missing some. The repertoire includes 300,000 to 350,000 clones, approximately 13% of them detected once, and about 0.016% sits in the top ten. Material: naive CD4+ T cells from blood. The receptors come from a young woman with type 1 diabetes.

The count of this clone is one. The J gene is TRBJ2-7, the V gene TRBV5-8; the match to TRBD1 covers 7 bases. The CDR3 loop spans 13 amino acids. Germline V gene data show CDR1 as SGHTS and CDR2 as YDEGEE. Trimming at V came to 5 bases and at J to 4 bases, leaving 6 bases not matched to a gene. CDR3 DNA: TGTGCCAGCAGTAGGACAGGAGCATACGAGCAGTACGTC. It yields the protein CASSRTGAYEQYV.

The V and J genes are TRBV7-9 and TRBJ2-1; 11 bases are shared with TRBD2. Losses at the gene ends were 1 base for V and 3 bases for J; bases not matched to a gene: 5. The germline CDR1 and CDR2 sequences are SEHNR and FQNEAQ (reference sequence). The CDR3 runs 17 residues. As DNA, the CDR3 is TGTGCCAGCAGCTTAGATGGGGGGACTAGCGGCTACAATGAGCAGTTCTTC. Encoded protein: CASSLDGGTSGYNEQFF. Complete variable domain (other parts from reference TRBV7-9 and TRBJ2-1): DTGVSQNPRHKITKRGQNVTFRCDPISEHNRLYWYRQTLGQGPEFLTYFQNEAQLEKSRLLSDRFSAERPKGSFSTLEIQRTEQGDSAMYLCASSLDGGTSGYNEQFFGPGTRLTVL.

This clone was recorded a few times. This rearrangement joins TRBV30 to TRBJ2-7, with TRBD1 identical over 11 bases. The germline gives CDR1 GTSNPN, CDR2 SVGIG (reference sequence). Losses at the gene ends were 3 bases for V and 3 bases for J; bases not matched to a gene: 7. The CDR3 loop spans 15 amino acids. For the CDR3, the DNA is TGTGCCTGGAGCGATCGGGACAGGGGGTTCTACGAGCAGTACGTC. This translates into CAWSDRDRGFYEQYV.

This clone was detected only a few times. CDR3 nucleotide sequence: TGTGCCAGCAGTTTCCCGACAGGGTCGAACACTGAAGCTTTCTTT. Protein sequence: CASSFPTGSNTEAFF. The chain couples TRBV28 to TRBJ1-1; 7 bases fit TRBD1. The CDR3 sequence is 15 residues long. Losses at the gene ends were 3 bases for V and 1 base for J; bases not matched to a gene: 5. Germline-derived CDR1 and CDR2 are MDHEN and SYDVKM.

The table lists this clone with a few counts. The chain recombines TRBV29-1 with TRBJ1-1; D perhaps matches TRBD1 (5 bases). This CDR3 is built from 13 residues. V lost 7 bases to trimming and J lost 0 bases, with 12 bases between them. From germline, CDR1 is SQVTM and CDR2 ANQGSEA. This chain's CDR3 is CSAGGVMNTEAFF. In DNA form, the CDR3 reads TGCAGCGCCGGAGGGGTCATGAACACTGAAGCTTTCTTT.

The chain has TRBV6-5 and TRBJ2-7; 7 nucleotides agree with TRBD2. This CDR3 has 15 residues. Germline lookup yields CDR1 MNHEY and CDR2 SVGAGI. The ends lost 2 bases at V and 2 bases at J; junction bases unmatched: 6. Here the CDR3 DNA reads TGTGCCAGCAGTTACACCGCTAGCGGCCCCTACGAGCAGTACTTC. Residues: CASSYTASGPYEQYF.

This clone turned up a few times. This chain links TRBV15 with TRBJ1-1, with TRBD1 identical over 12 bases. There are 15 residues in the CDR3. Germline V gives CDR1 LNHNV, CDR2 YYDKDF (reference sequence). V gave up 3 bases and J gave up 6 bases; unmatched junction bases: 5. CDR3 DNA sequence: TGTGCCACCAGCAGTTTGGGACAGGGGGCTCCTGAAGCTTTCTTT. Protein: CATSSLGQGAPEAFF.

This clone was seen more than once but under ten times. The V call is TRBV7-2, the J call TRBJ2-3; tentative D call: TRBD2 (6 bases). V was clipped by 2 bases and J by 6 bases, with 15 bases between them. Germline CDR1 and CDR2: SGHTA and FQGNSA. The length of the CDR3 is 15 residues. CDR3 sequence: CASSLPRLGGDTQYF. CDR3 sequence (DNA): TGTGCCAGCAGCTTACCTCGACTAGGTGGGGATACGCAGTATTTT.

Only a few counts were recorded for this clone. V is TRBV27 and J is TRBJ1-1, with a tentative D call TRBD1 (5 bases). Trimming stripped 4 bases from V and 11 bases from J, with 17 bases between. The CDR3 runs to 13 residues. CDR1 is MNHEY, CDR2 SMNVEV, per germline (reference sequence). CDR3 protein: CASSSWRGGSAFF. As DNA, the CDR3 is TGTGCCAGCAGTTCTTGGCGCGGGGGTTCGGCTTTCTTT.

The V call is TRBV2, the J call TRBJ2-3, with D possibly being TRBD1 (6 bases). The ends were cut back, 7 bases at V and 2 bases at J, with 19 bases in the middle. This CDR3 is built from 16 residues. The germline CDR1 and CDR2 sequences are SNHLY and FYNNEI. The CDR3 sequence is CASKPKGGAPTDTQYF. DNA of the CDR3: TGTGCCAGCAAACCCAAAGGGGGAGCCCCCACAGATACGCAGTATTTT.

This clone was seen more than once but under ten times. The chain uses TRBV5-1 and TRBJ1-1, with TRBD1 matching 7 bases. Germline lookup yields CDR1 SGHRS and CDR2 YFSETQ. The CDR3 covers 16 residues. V gave up 3 bases and J gave up 0 bases; unmatched junction bases: 8. CDR3 region: CASSWGQITVNTEAFF. The CDR3 DNA reads as TGCGCCAGCAGCTGGGGACAGATTACAGTGAACACTGAAGCTTTCTTT. The full variable domain, with the rest looked up from reference TRBV5-1 and TRBJ1-1, is KAGVTQTPRYLIKTRGQQVTLSCSPISGHRSVSWYQQTPGQGLQFLFEYFSETQRNKGNFPGRFSGRQFSNSRSEMNVSTLELGDSALYLCASSWGQITVNTEAFFGQGTRLTVV.

The genes are TRBV6-1 and TRBJ1-5; TRBD1 matches 8 bases. J gave up 3 bases and V 6 bases, and 7 bases lay outside the gene matches. In germline, CDR1 is MNHNS, CDR2 SASEGT. The CDR3 extends over 15 amino acids. DNA for the CDR3: TGTGCCAGCAGCCTGACAGGGGCATACAATCAGCCCCAGCATTTT. This translates into CASSLTGAYNQPQHF.

Only a few counts were recorded for this clone. The chain uses TRBV19 and TRBJ2-1; weak D call: TRBD1 (5 bases). The CDR3 has 11 residues. Trimming pared 10 bases from V and 9 bases from J, leaving 13 bases between. Germline V lookup: CDR1 LNHDA, CDR2 SQIVND (reference sequence). CDR3 loop: CATLNGAEQFF. The CDR3 bases are TGTGCCACCCTAAATGGGGCTGAGCAGTTCTTC.

The J gene is TRBJ2-5, the V gene TRBV7-9; maybe TRBD2 (6 bases). The V gene's germline CDR1 is SEHNR and CDR2 FQNEAQ (reference sequence). The CDR3 extends over 14 amino acids. Trimming shortened V by 7 bases and J by 5 bases, and 17 bases separated the two germline ends. CDR3 coding DNA: TGTGCCAGCAATCTGTTCGGGAGCGGTGAGACCCAGTACTTC. Residues: CASNLFGSGETQYF.

This clone occurred a few times. The chain links TRBV1 to TRBJ2-1; the table assigns TRBD1, which was not confirmed against the DNA. TRBV1 is tagged as a pseudogene. The CDR3 sequence is 14 residues long. The CDR3 sequence: CTSSQGWALNEQFF. In DNA form, the CDR3 reads TGCACCAGCAGCCAAGGTTGGGCCCTCAATGAGCAGTTCTTC.

The chain is built from TRBV18 and TRBJ2-5; the D is unclear. Germline V gene lookup returns CDR1 KGHSH and CDR2 LQKENI. The CDR3 extends over 13 amino acids. V shed 5 bases and J shed 3 bases, with 10 bases lying between them. The CDR3 DNA follows: TGTGCCAGCTCAACGGTAACGAAAGAGACCCAGTACTTC. Its protein product is CASSTVTKETQYF.

The chain employs TRBV6-5 and TRBJ2-7; a weak D match, TRBD1 (6 bases). The germline V and J ends were trimmed by 4 bases and 5 bases, with 12 bases remaining between them. The germline V gene encodes CDR1 MNHEY and CDR2 SVGAGI. The CDR3 spans 13 residues. CDR3 in DNA: TGTGCCAGCAGTTCACAGGGCCGGGACGAGCAGTACGTC. Protein sequence: CASSSQGRDEQYV.

This clone came up a few times. This rearrangement joins TRBV7-9 to TRBJ2-3; 8 bases fit TRBD2. This CDR3 region has 14 residues. V was pared by 2 bases and J by 6 bases, with 4 bases of the junction left unmatched. CDR1 SEHNR and CDR2 FQNEAQ come from the germline V gene (reference sequence). The CDR3 sequence: CASSLRASGDTQYF. The DNA for the CDR3 is TGTGCCAGCAGCTTAAGGGCTAGCGGGGATACGCAGTATTTT.

The chain employs TRBV18 and TRBJ1-1, with D possibly matching TRBD1 (5 bases). Trimming pared 7 bases from V and 0 bases from J, leaving 9 bases between. Germline assignment: CDR1 KGHSH and CDR2 LQKENI. The CDR3 covers 13 residues. The CDR3 protein is CASLTDLNTEAFF. The CDR3 bases are TGTGCCAGCTTGACAGACCTGAACACTGAAGCTTTCTTT.

The chain combines TRBV7-6 with TRBJ2-5; D is unclear. The CDR3 loop spans 14 amino acids. Trimming left V 1 base short and J 2 bases short, with 8 bases between. From germline, CDR1 is SGHVS and CDR2 FNYEAQ. The CDR3, as DNA: TGTGCCAGCAGCTTAGTCCCCCAACAAGAGACCCAGTACTTC. Amino acids: CASSLVPQQETQYF.

The chain links TRBV27 to TRBJ1-1; tentative D call: TRBD1 (5 bases). V was pared by 0 bases and J by 9 bases, with 17 bases between. There are 15 residues in the CDR3. CDR1 and CDR2 (germline): MNHEY, SMNVEV (reference sequence). The CDR3 region has the DNA TGTGCCAGCAGTTTATCGAGTGTGCCAGGGCGGAAAGCTTTCTTT. This sequence encodes CASSLSSVPGRKAFF.

V usage is TRBV11-2 and J usage is TRBJ2-7; D may be TRBD1 (6 bases). Deletions cut 6 bases from V and 0 bases from J, with 15 bases between. Germline V lookup: CDR1 SGHAT, CDR2 FQNNGV. The CDR3 covers 15 residues. The CDR3 nucleotides are TGTGCCAGCAGGTTCGACAGGTACAGCTCCTACGAGCAGTACGTC. Encoded protein: CASRFDRYSSYEQYV.

Comment on this clone: The sample holds other DNA sequences that translate to the same CDR3. The chain joins TRBV6-6 to TRBJ2-3; TRBD2 might be the D (5 bases). V was clipped by 6 bases and J by 5 bases, with 6 bases between them. Germline-derived CDR1 and CDR2 are MNHNY and SVGAGI (reference sequence). The CDR3 runs to 11 residues. CDR3 loop: CASSRGDTQYF. The DNA for the CDR3 is TGTGCCAGCAGCCGGGGAGATACGCAGTATTTT.

This clone has just a few counts. The CDR3 DNA reads TGTGCCAGCAGAAGACCCGGGACAGGGGAAGAGACCCAGTACTTC. It encodes CASRRPGTGEETQYF. The genes are TRBV11-2 and TRBJ2-5; TRBD1 agrees at 10 bases. The trim removed 6 bases at V and 3 bases at J, leaving 7 bases unmatched. The CDR3 is made up of 15 amino acids. Germline CDR1 is SGHAT and CDR2 is FQNNGV.

The chain has TRBV6-5 and TRBJ1-2; 8 positions agree with TRBD1. CDR1 and CDR2 (germline): MNHEY, SVGAGI. V dropped 2 bases and J dropped 2; count of bases not matched to a gene: 7. The CDR3 is 16 amino acids. CDR3 in DNA: TGTGCCAGCAGTTACCAGGGGGCAGCATCCAACTATGGCTACACCTTC. Translation gives CASSYQGAASNYGYTF.

V is TRBV11-2 and J is TRBJ2-1; TRBD1 aligns across 7 bases. Germline loops: CDR1 SGHAT, CDR2 FQNNGV. CDR3 size: 13 residues. With 3 bases clipped from V and 7 bases from J, the junction kept 3 bases outside the gene matches. The CDR3 is CASSFDRANEQFF. CDR3 DNA: TGTGCCAGCAGCTTTGACAGGGCGAATGAGCAGTTCTTC. The complete variable domain, with remaining parts taken from reference TRBV11-2 and TRBJ2-1, reads EAGVAQSPRYKIIEKRQSVAFWCNPISGHATLYWYQQILGQGPKLLIQFQNNGVVDDSQLPKDRFSAERLKGVDSTLKIQPAKLEDSAVYLCASSFDRANEQFFGPGTRLTVL.

This clone was found a few times. The rearrangement uses TRBV5-4 and TRBJ2-1; 9 positions agree with TRBD2. The germline V gene has CDR1 SGHNT and CDR2 YYREEE (reference sequence). This CDR3 is built from 15 residues. With V trimmed by 5 bases and J by 5 bases, 8 bases remained unmatched. The CDR3 here is CASRNAGGPHNEQFF. CDR3 sequence (DNA): TGTGCCAGCAGAAATGCGGGAGGGCCGCACAATGAGCAGTTCTTC.